The 3 T cell receptor beta chains in this list originate from one sample, sequenced in a study of shared T cell receptors in the human thymus. Assay: immunoSEQ multiplex PCR; the TCRdb copy retains only in-frame clones and omits some. The table includes hundreds of thousands of clones, about 89% detected once. The data also belong to a second study, concerning human thymus T cells.

Input material: thymocytes. The receptor source for this set is a boy under three years old with a congenital heart defect.

V is TRBV15 and J is TRBJ2-7; 8 nucleotides match TRBD1. The J segment lost 4 bases and the V segment lost 2 bases, leaving 1 base of the junction unmatched. The CDR3 totals 13 residues. Germline lookup yields CDR1 LNHNV and CDR2 YYDKDF (reference sequence). CDR3 nucleotides: TGTGCCACCAGCAGACAGGGGGCTTACGAGCAGTACTTC. Translating gives CATSRQGAYEQYF. Looking up the rest from reference TRBV15 and TRBJ2-7 gives the full variable domain: DAMVIQNPRYQVTQFGKPVTLSCSQTLNHNVMYWYQQKSSQAPKLLFHYYDKDFNNEADTPDNFQSRRPNTSFCFLDIRSPGLGDTAMYLCATSRQGAYEQYFGPGTRLTVT.

This clone was seen a single time. The V gene is TRBV25-1, the J gene TRBJ2-7; weak D call: TRBD2 (5 bases). Germline assignment: CDR1 MGHDK and CDR2 SYGVNS. V was clipped by 6 bases and J by 2 bases, with 17 bases between them. This CDR3 has 15 residues. The CDR3 protein is CASSNGRGLAYEQYF. CDR3 nucleotide sequence: TGTGCCAGCAGCAATGGTCGGGGTTTGGCCTACGAGCAGTACTTC.

The chain has TRBV14 and TRBJ2-4, with D tentatively TRBD2 (5 bases). The germline CDR1 and CDR2 sequences are SGHDN and FVKESK. The CDR3 sequence is 17 residues long. V dropped 4 bases and J dropped 0 bases, with 16 bases sitting between them. CDR3 amino acids: CASSRRGGDVAKNIQYF. DNA of the CDR3: TGTGCCAGCAGCCGACGGGGTGGAGACGTAGCCAAAAACATTCAGTACTTC.